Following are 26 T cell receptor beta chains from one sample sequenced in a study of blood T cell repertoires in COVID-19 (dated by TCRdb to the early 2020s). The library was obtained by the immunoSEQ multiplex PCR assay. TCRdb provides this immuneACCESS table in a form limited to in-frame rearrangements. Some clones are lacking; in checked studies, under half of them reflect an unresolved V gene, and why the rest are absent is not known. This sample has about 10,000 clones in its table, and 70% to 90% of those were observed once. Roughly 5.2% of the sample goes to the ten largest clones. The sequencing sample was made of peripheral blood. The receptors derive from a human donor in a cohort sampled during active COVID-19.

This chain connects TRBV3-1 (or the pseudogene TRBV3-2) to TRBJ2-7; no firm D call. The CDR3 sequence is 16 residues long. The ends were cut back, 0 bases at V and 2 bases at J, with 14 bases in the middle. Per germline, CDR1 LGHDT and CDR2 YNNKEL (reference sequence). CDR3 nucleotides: TGTGCCAGCAGCCAAGATTCTTCAGGCGACCCCTACGAGCAGTACTTC. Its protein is CASSQDSSGDPYEQYF.

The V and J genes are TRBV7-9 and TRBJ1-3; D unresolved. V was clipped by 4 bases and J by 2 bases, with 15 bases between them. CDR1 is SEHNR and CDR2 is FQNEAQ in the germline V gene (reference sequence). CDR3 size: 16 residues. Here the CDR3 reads CASSSLRVQTGNTIYF. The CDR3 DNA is TGTGCCAGCAGCTCCCTACGAGTCCAAACTGGAAACACCATATATTTT.

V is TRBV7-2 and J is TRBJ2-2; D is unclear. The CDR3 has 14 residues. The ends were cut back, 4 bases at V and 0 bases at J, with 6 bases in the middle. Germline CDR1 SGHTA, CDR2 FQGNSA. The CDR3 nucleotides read TGTGCCAGCAGCTCGGGTCCGAACACCGGGGAGCTGTTTTTT. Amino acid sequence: CASSSGPNTGELFF.

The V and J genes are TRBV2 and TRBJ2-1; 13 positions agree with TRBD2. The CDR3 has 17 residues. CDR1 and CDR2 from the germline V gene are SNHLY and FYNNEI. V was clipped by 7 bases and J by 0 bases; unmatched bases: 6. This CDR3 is CASMGTSGDRSYNEQFF. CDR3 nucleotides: TGTGCCAGCATGGGGACTAGCGGGGACCGCTCCTACAATGAGCAGTTCTTC.

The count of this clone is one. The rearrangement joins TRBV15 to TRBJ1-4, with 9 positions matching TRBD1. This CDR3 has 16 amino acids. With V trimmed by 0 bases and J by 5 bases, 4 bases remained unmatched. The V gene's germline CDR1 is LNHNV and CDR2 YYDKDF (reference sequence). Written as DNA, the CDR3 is TGTGCCACCAGCAGAGAGGGGACAGGGAAGAATGAAAAACTGTTTTTT. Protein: CATSREGTGKNEKLFF.

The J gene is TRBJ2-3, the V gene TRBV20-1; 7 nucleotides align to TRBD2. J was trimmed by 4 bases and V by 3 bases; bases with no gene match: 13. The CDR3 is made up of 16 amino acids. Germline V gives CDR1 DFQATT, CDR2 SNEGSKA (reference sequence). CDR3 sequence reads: CSASPLRGGNSDTQYF. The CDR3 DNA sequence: TGCAGTGCTAGTCCCCTTCGCGGGGGTAATTCAGATACGCAGTATTTT.

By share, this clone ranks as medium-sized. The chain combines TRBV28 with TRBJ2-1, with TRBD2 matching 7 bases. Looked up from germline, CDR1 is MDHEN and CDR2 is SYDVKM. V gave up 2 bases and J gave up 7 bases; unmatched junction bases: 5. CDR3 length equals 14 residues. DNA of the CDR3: TGTGCCAGCAGTTTACCACTAGCGAAGAATGAGCAGTTCTTC. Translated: CASSLPLAKNEQFF.

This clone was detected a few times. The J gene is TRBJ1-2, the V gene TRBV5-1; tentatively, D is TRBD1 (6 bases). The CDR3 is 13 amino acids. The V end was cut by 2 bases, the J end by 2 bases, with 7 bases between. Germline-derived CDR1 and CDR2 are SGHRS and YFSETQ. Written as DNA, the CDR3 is TGCGCCAGCAGCTTCGACAGGAACTATGGCTACACCTTC. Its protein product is CASSFDRNYGYTF.

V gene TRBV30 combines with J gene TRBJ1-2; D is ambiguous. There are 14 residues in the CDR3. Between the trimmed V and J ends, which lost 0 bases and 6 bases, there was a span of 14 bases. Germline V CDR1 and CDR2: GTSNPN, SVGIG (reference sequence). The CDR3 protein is CAWSVTLGLNGYTF. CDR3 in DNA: TGTGCCTGGAGTGTAACCCTCGGGTTAAATGGCTACACCTTC.

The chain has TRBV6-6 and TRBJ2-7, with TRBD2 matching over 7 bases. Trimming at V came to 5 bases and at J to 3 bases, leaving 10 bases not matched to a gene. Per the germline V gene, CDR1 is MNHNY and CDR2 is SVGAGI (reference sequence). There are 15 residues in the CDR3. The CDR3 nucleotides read TGTGCCAGCAGTCCAACCGGGACTAATCGCTACGAGCAGTACTTC. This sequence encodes CASSPTGTNRYEQYF.

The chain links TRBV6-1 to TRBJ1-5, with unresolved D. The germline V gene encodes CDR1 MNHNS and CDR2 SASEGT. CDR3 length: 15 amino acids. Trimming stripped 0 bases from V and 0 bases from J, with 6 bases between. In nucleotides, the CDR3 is TGTGCCAGCAGTGAAGCCGTATATAGCAATCAGCCCCAGCATTTT. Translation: CASSEAVYSNQPQHF.

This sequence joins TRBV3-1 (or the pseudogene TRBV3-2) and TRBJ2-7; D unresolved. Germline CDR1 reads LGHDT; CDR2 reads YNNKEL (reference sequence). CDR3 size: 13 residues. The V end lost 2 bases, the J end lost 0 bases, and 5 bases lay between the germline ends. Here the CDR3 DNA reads TGTGCCAGCAGCCAATCTAGCTCCTACGAGCAGTACTTC. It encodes CASSQSSSYEQYF.

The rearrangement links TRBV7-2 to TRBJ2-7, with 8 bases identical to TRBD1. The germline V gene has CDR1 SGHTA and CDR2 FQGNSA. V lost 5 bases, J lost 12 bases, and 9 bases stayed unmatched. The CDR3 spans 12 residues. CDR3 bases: TGTGCCAGCAGCCGCCTTGGACAGGGACCGTACTTC. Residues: CASSRLGQGPYF.

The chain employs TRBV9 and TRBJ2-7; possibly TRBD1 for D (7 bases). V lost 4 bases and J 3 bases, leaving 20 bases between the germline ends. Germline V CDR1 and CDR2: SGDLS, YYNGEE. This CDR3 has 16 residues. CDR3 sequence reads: CASSPSGGQGVYEQYF. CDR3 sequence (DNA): TGTGCCAGCAGCCCCTCAGGGGGGCAGGGGGTCTACGAGCAGTACTTC.

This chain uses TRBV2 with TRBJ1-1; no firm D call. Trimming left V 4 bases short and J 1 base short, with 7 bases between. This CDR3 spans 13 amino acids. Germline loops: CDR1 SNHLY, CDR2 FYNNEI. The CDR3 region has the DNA TGTGCCAGCAGTGTACGGGGGAACACTGAAGCTTTCTTT. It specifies CASSVRGNTEAFF. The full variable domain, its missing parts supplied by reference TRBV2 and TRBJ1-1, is EPEVTQTPSHQVTQMGQEVILRCVPISNHLYFYWYRQILGQKVEFLVSFYNNEISEKSEIFDDQFSVERPDGSNFTLKIRSTKLEDSAMYFCASSVRGNTEAFFGQGTRLTVV.

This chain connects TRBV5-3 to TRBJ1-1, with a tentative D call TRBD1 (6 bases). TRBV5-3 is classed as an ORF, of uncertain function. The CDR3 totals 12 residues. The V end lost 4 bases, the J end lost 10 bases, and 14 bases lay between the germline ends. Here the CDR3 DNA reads TGTGCCAGAAGCAACAGGGAGAGAGGAGCTTTCTTT. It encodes CARSNRERGAFF.

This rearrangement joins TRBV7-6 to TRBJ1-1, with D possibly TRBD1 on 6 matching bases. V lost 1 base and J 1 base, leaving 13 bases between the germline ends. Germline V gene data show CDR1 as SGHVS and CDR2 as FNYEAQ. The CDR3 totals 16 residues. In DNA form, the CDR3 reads TGTGCCAGCAGCTTAGGAACAGGGTTAGCGAACACTGAAGCTTTCTTT. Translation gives CASSLGTGLANTEAFF.

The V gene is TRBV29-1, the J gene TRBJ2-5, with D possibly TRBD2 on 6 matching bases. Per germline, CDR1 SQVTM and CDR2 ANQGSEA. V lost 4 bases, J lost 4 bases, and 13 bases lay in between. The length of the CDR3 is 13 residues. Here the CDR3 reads CSVGGGAGETQYF. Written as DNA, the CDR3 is TGCAGCGTTGGGGGCGGGGCGGGAGAGACCCAGTACTTC.

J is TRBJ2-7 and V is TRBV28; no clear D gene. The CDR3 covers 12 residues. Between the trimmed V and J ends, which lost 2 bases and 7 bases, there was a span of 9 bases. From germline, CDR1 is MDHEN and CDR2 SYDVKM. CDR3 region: CASSLGHFEQYF. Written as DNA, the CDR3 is TGTGCCAGCAGTTTAGGGCATTTTGAGCAGTACTTC.

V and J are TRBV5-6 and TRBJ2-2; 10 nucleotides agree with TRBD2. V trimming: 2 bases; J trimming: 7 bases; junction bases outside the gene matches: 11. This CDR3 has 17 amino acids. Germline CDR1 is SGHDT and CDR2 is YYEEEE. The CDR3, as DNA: TGTGCCAGCAGCTTTATAGGTCCTAGCGGGGGTATCGGGGAGCTGTTTTTT. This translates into CASSFIGPSGGIGELFF. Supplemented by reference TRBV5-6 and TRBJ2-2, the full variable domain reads DAGVTQSPTHLIKTRGQQVTLRCSPKSGHDTVSWYQQALGQGPQFIFQYYEEEERQRGNFPDRFSGHQFPNYSSELNVNALLLGDSALYLCASSFIGPSGGIGELFFGEGSRLTVL.

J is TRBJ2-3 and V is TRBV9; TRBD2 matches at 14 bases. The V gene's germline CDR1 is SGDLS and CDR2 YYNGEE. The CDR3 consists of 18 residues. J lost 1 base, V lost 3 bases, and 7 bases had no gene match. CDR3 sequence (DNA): TGTGCCAGCAGCGCCGGGACTAGCGGGAGCGCGGGCACAGATACGCAGTATTTT. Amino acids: CASSAGTSGSAGTDTQYF.

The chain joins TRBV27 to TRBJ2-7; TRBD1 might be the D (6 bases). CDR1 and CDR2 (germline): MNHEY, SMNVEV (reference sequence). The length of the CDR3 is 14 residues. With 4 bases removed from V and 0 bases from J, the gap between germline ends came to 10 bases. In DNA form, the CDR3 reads TGTGCCAGCAGTTCGGACAGAAACTCCTACGAGCAGTACTTC. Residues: CASSSDRNSYEQYF.

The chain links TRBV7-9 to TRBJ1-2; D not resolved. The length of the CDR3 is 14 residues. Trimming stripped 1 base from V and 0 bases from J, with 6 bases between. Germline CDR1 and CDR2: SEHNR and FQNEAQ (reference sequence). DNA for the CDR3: TGTGCCAGCAGCTTAGGCACAGCTAACTATGGCTACACCTTC. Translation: CASSLGTANYGYTF.

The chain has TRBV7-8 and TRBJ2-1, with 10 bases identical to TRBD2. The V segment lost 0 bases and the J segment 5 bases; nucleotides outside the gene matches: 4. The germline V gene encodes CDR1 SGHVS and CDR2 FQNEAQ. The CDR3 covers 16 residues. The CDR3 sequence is CASSLAFLAGDNEQFF. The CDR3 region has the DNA TGTGCCAGCAGCTTAGCGTTCCTAGCGGGAGACAATGAGCAGTTCTTC. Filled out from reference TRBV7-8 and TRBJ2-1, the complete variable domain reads GAGVSQSPRYKVAKRGQDVALRCDPISGHVSLFWYQQALGQGPEFLTYFQNEAQLDKSGLPSDRFFAERPEGSVSTLKIQRTQQEDSAVYLCASSLAFLAGDNEQFFGPGTRLTVL.

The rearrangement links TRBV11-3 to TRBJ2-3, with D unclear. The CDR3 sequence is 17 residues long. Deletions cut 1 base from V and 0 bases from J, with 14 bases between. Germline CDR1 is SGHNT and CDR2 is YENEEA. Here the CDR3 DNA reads TGTGCCAGCAGCTTAGGGGTCTCATCGGAGAGCACAGATACGCAGTATTTT. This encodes CASSLGVSSESTDTQYF.

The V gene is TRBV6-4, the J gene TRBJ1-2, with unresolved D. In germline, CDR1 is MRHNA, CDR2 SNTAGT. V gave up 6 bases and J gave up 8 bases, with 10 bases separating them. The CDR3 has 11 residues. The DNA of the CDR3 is TGTGCCAGCAGGGGCCCCAGGGGCTACACCTTC. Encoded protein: CASRGPRGYTF.